The 10 T cell receptor beta chains below all came from one sample that was sequenced in a study of blood T cell repertoires in COVID-19 (dated by TCRdb to the early 2020s). To prepare the library, the immunoSEQ multiplex PCR assay was applied. The table was pulled from immuneACCESS by TCRdb, which kept in-frame rearrangements only. Such tables lose some clones; where checked, under half of the loss comes from unresolved V genes, and the rest has no known cause. The sample contains roughly 170,000 clones, 83% of them found a single time. The top ten clonotypes cover about 4.6% of the sample. The specimen was PBMCs or T cells enriched from blood (not recorded which). These receptors originate from a woman between 50 and 59 years old who had recovered from COVID-19.

The chain couples TRBV7-2 to TRBJ1-2; 11 bases are a match to TRBD1. The germline gives CDR1 SGHTA, CDR2 FQGNSA. The ends lost 5 bases at V and 8 bases at J; junction bases unmatched: 7. The CDR3 consists of 14 residues. This chain's CDR3 is CASSPGTGGTGYTF. The CDR3 region has the DNA TGTGCCAGCAGCCCCGGGACAGGGGGAACGGGCTACACCTTC.

This clone appeared a few times. This chain links TRBV11-3 with TRBJ1-2; tentative D call: TRBD1 (5 bases). This CDR3 is 12 amino acids long. The V gene's germline CDR1 is SGHNT and CDR2 YENEEA. Trimming took off 3 bases at V and 8 bases at J, with 10 bases between the two ends. The CDR3 nucleotides are TGTGCCAGCAGCTTGGAGGGGTTGGGCTACACCTTC. It specifies CASSLEGLGYTF.

The chain combines TRBV27 with TRBJ1-5; D call uncertain. The V end was cut by 4 bases, the J end by 5 bases, with 15 bases between. The CDR3 extends over 15 amino acids. Germline V gene lookup returns CDR1 MNHEY and CDR2 SMNVEV (reference sequence). CDR3 residues: CASSSQAGKDQPQHF. The CDR3 DNA follows: TGTGCCAGCAGTTCTCAAGCAGGCAAGGATCAGCCCCAGCATTTT.

The gene calls are TRBV10-3 and TRBJ1-1, with TRBD1 matching 8 bases. The junction had 7 bases not matched to a gene; V was cut back by 7 bases and J by 6 bases. The CDR3 runs 13 residues. CDR1 and CDR2 from the germline V gene are ENHRY and SYGVKD. The CDR3 bases are TGTGCCATCACCGGGCAGGGGGCTTCTGAAGCTTTCTTT. Its protein is CAITGQGASEAFF.

The rearrangement uses TRBV5-1 and TRBJ1-1; maybe TRBD1 (6 bases). Trimming removed 4 bases from V and 10 bases from J, with 17 bases in between. The CDR3 loop spans 13 amino acids. CDR1 SGHRS and CDR2 YFSETQ come from the germline V gene. The CDR3 region is CASSLQPGQRAFF. DNA of the CDR3: TGCGCCAGCAGCCTTCAACCGGGACAAAGAGCTTTCTTT.

The chain links TRBV7-2 to TRBJ2-2, with TRBD2 matching 7 bases. The CDR3 is made up of 15 amino acids. Germline V lookup: CDR1 SGHTA, CDR2 FQGNSA. The V gene end was trimmed by 8 bases and the J gene end by 7 bases; junction bases not matched to a gene: 13. The CDR3: CASGWGGSRNGELFF. The CDR3 DNA is TGTGCCAGCGGCTGGGGCGGGAGTAGGAACGGGGAGCTGTTTTTT.

This chain connects TRBV7-2 to TRBJ1-1; D perhaps matches TRBD1 (5 bases). This CDR3 region has 13 residues. Germline V lookup: CDR1 SGHTA, CDR2 FQGNSA. V lost 7 bases to trimming and J lost 6 bases, with 15 bases between them. The DNA for the CDR3 is TGTGCCAGCAACACATACGGGGGTGCTGAAGCTTTCTTT. Its translation is CASNTYGGAEAFF.

In nucleotides, the CDR3 is TGTGCCAGCAGTGAACTCGCGGAGACTAATGAAAAACTGTTTTTT. This gives the protein CASSELAETNEKLFF. The rearrangement links TRBV2 to TRBJ1-4, with unresolved D. V lost 2 bases and J lost 2, with 9 bases in between. This CDR3 spans 15 amino acids. Germline CDR1 reads SNHLY; CDR2 reads FYNNEI.

V is TRBV6-2 or TRBV6-3 and J is TRBJ1-2; D is ambiguous. The CDR3 length is 13 residues. Deletions cut 4 bases from V and 0 bases from J, with 6 bases between. In germline, CDR1 is MNHEY, CDR2 SVGEGT. CDR3 loop: CASSSFSNYGYTF. In DNA, the CDR3 is TGTGCCAGCAGTTCCTTTTCTAACTATGGCTACACCTTC.

CDR3 in amino acids: CASSELGGLGGNEQFF. Written as DNA, the CDR3 is TGTGCCAGCAGCGAGCTGGGGGGACTAGGGGGCAATGAGCAGTTCTTC. The chain couples TRBV6-4 to TRBJ2-1; 8 positions agree with TRBD2. Per germline, CDR1 MRHNA and CDR2 SNTAGT. The CDR3 totals 16 residues. J lost 6 bases, V lost 6 bases, and 13 bases had no gene match.